The 24 T cell receptor beta chains reported below all come from one sample, sequenced in a study of CD8 T cells in ankylosing spondylitis. TCRdb recomputed calls from the 5' RACE reads with MiXCR, one row per CDR3 protein. The data hold fewer than 350,000 distinct CDR3 sequences, with roughly 10% observed a single time. The sequencing input was blood, either unsorted or a sorted T cell fraction (not recorded which). The origin of the receptors is a female donor with ankylosing spondylitis or in good health (not recorded which).

This clonotype was seen repeatedly, ten times or more. V is TRBV12-3 or TRBV12-4 and J is TRBJ1-1; D gene uncertain. The CDR3 spans 13 residues. V lost 6 bases and J 2 bases, leaving 10 bases between the germline ends. CDR3 protein: CASRAAPNTEAFF. In DNA, the CDR3 is TGTGCCAGCAGGGCGGCACCTAACACTGAAGCTTTCTTT.

This clonotype was found many times. The chain carries TRBV5-5 and TRBJ2-2; D is ambiguous. V was trimmed by 4 bases and J by 2 bases, leaving 9 bases between them. This CDR3 has 14 amino acids. Germline-derived CDR1 and CDR2 are SGHKS and YYEKEE (reference sequence). CDR3: CASSPPANTGELFF. The CDR3 DNA sequence: TGTGCCAGCAGCCCCCCCGCAAACACCGGGGAGCTGTTTTTT.

At least ten counts were recorded for this clonotype. The chain combines TRBV7-8 with TRBJ2-5; 7 bases match TRBD1. The junction had 6 bases not matched to a gene; V was cut back by 5 bases and J by 3 bases. Germline CDR1 is SGHVS and CDR2 is FQNEAQ. The CDR3 consists of 14 residues. The CDR3 spells CASSTTGIEETQYF. The CDR3 DNA follows: TGTGCCAGCAGCACGACAGGGATAGAAGAGACCCAGTACTTC.

In this sample, this clonotype turned up once. This rearrangement joins TRBV12-3 or TRBV12-4 to TRBJ2-3, with 8 bases identical to TRBD1. V gave up 4 bases and J gave up 2 bases; unmatched junction bases: 5. The CDR3 spans 15 residues. CDR3 residues: CASSSDRVSTDTQYF. The DNA for the CDR3 is TGTGCCAGCAGTTCGGACAGGGTTTCCACAGATACGCAGTATTTT.

This clonotype was detected many times. This chain uses TRBV20-1 with TRBJ2-7, with D uncertain. CDR1 is DFQATT and CDR2 is SNEGSKA in the germline V gene (reference sequence). This CDR3 is 14 amino acids long. V lost 0 bases to trimming and J lost 3 bases, with 12 bases between them. The CDR3 DNA reads as TGCAGTGCTAGAGATTCCGGCGGCAACTACGAGCAGTACTTC. Protein: CSARDSGGNYEQYF.

In this sample, this clonotype turned up many times. This rearrangement joins TRBV24-1 to TRBJ2-3; no definite D call. The CDR3 contains 14 residues. Germline V gene data show CDR1 as KGHDR and CDR2 as SFDVKD. V was pared by 4 bases and J by 6 bases, with 13 bases between. For the CDR3, the DNA is TGTGCCACCAGTGAGGGCTCTCAGGTGGATACGCAGTATTTT. It yields the protein CATSEGSQVDTQYF.

This clonotype was counted at least ten times. CDR3 DNA: TGTGCCAGCAGTCATTGGCCCTACGAGCAGTACTTC. Encoded protein: CASSHWPYEQYF. The J gene is TRBJ2-7, the V gene TRBV12-3 or TRBV12-4; D gene ambiguous. Trimming shortened V by 5 bases and J by 2 bases, and 7 bases separated the two germline ends. This CDR3 has 12 amino acids.

In its sample, this clonotype was seen many times. V and J are TRBV5-1 and TRBJ2-2; D is unresolved. This CDR3 comprises 15 residues. Germline CDR1 and CDR2: SGHRS and YFSETQ. Trimming took off 0 bases at V and 0 bases at J, with 6 bases between the two ends. CDR3 nucleotide sequence: TGCGCCAGCAGCTTGGTAGACGCGAACACCGGGGAGCTGTTTTTT. Translation gives CASSLVDANTGELFF.

This clonotype was found many times. This chain links TRBV5-1 with TRBJ2-3, with a weak D call TRBD1 (6 bases). Between the trimmed V and J ends, which lost 4 bases and 5 bases, there was a span of 14 bases. Germline V CDR1 and CDR2: SGHRS, YFSETQ. The CDR3 consists of 14 residues. DNA for the CDR3: TGCGCCAGCAGCCCCCCGGCGGACAGAGATACGCAGTATTTT. Residues: CASSPPADRDTQYF.

This clonotype has more than one count but fewer than ten. This sequence joins TRBV5-5 and TRBJ2-1; 8 bases line up with TRBD2. There are 15 residues in the CDR3. Germline trimming cut 2 bases from V and 6 bases from J; bases unmatched to any gene: 7. Germline assignment: CDR1 SGHKS and CDR2 YYEKEE (reference sequence). In DNA, the CDR3 is TGTGCCAGCAGCTTTACCGGGACTAGAGGCAATGAGCAGTTCTTC. It is translated as CASSFTGTRGNEQFF.

This clonotype was counted many times. The chain is built from TRBV3-1 and TRBJ2-1; D unclear. The CDR3 runs 12 residues. CDR1 is LGHDT and CDR2 is YNNKEL in the germline V gene (reference sequence). V was clipped by 1 base and J by 7 bases, with 5 bases between them. The CDR3 here is CASSQVTNEQFF. For the CDR3, the DNA is TGTGCCAGCAGCCAAGTTACGAATGAGCAGTTCTTC.

This clonotype was counted ten times or more. This sequence joins TRBV7-9 and TRBJ1-1, with 9 nucleotides matching TRBD1. Germline V gene data show CDR1 as SEHNR and CDR2 as FQNEAQ (reference sequence). Trimming at V came to 5 bases and at J to 2 bases, leaving 6 bases not matched to a gene. The length of the CDR3 is 15 residues. CDR3 in DNA: TGTGCCAGCAGCACCGGGACAGGGATTAACACTGAAGCTTTCTTT. Translated: CASSTGTGINTEAFF.

This clonotype has a count of ten or more. This chain links TRBV7-8 with TRBJ2-3; D remains unclear. This CDR3 spans 14 amino acids. The germline V and J ends were trimmed by 1 base and 3 bases, with 8 bases remaining between them. Germline loops: CDR1 SGHVS, CDR2 FQNEAQ. The CDR3 spells CASSLGVRTDTQYF. The CDR3 DNA follows: TGTGCCAGCAGCTTAGGTGTGCGTACAGATACGCAGTATTTT.

In its sample, this clonotype was seen many times. This sequence joins TRBV20-1 and TRBJ2-7; the D gene is possibly TRBD1 (5 bases). The CDR3 has 13 amino acids. In germline, CDR1 is DFQATT, CDR2 SNEGSKA (reference sequence). V lost 7 bases and J 9 bases, leaving 22 bases between the germline ends. The CDR3 coding sequence is TGCAGTGGGGGCCTAGGCAAACCCTCCGGGCAGTACTTC. It yields the protein CSGGLGKPSGQYF.

The chain uses TRBV6-1 and TRBJ1-1; 7 positions match TRBD1. Trimming removed 7 bases from V and 0 bases from J; junction bases left unmatched: 14. The length of the CDR3 is 17 residues. CDR1 is MNHNS, CDR2 SASEGT, per germline. The CDR3 bases are TGTGCCAGCACGCCATTCGGGACAGCTTACATGAACACTGAAGCTTTCTTT. Its protein product is CASTPFGTAYMNTEAFF.

This clonotype was counted at least ten times. The chain joins TRBV7-2 to TRBJ2-7, with unresolved D. This CDR3 is 15 amino acids long. V was pared by 1 base and J by 0 bases, with 10 bases between. Germline assignment: CDR1 SGHTA and CDR2 FQGNSA. In DNA form, the CDR3 reads TGTGCCAGCAGCTTAGGCTTACACAGCTCCTACGAGCAGTACTTC. Encoded protein: CASSLGLHSSYEQYF.

This clonotype was picked up a small number of times. V gene TRBV7-8 combines with J gene TRBJ1-4, with 7 positions matching TRBD1. V gave up 5 bases and J gave up 6 bases; unmatched junction bases: 18. Germline V gives CDR1 SGHVS, CDR2 FQNEAQ. CDR3 size: 18 residues. CDR3 amino acids: CASSPPNKKTGLDEKLFF. CDR3 in DNA: TGTGCCAGCAGCCCACCTAACAAAAAGACAGGGTTGGATGAAAAACTGTTTTTT.

This clonotype appeared many times. The J gene is TRBJ1-1, the V gene TRBV7-2; D is possibly TRBD1 (6 bases). Germline V CDR1 and CDR2: SGHTA, FQGNSA. The CDR3 runs 13 residues. Trimming shortened V by 9 bases and J by 5 bases, and 16 bases separated the two germline ends. CDR3 residues: CASEHRVDTEAFF. In DNA form, the CDR3 reads TGTGCCAGTGAGCACAGGGTGGATACTGAAGCTTTCTTT.

This clonotype was seen a single time. The chain recombines TRBV7-2 with TRBJ1-2, with TRBD1 identical over 7 bases. With 5 bases clipped from V and 6 bases from J, the junction kept 12 bases outside the gene matches. The CDR3 extends over 15 amino acids. The germline CDR1 and CDR2 sequences are SGHTA and FQGNSA. CDR3 nucleotides: TGTGCCAGCAGCCCTAGGGACAGCCGGGGAAATGGCTACACCTTC. It specifies CASSPRDSRGNGYTF.

This clonotype was observed at least ten times. The chain uses TRBV5-1 and TRBJ2-3, with 7 positions matching TRBD2. J gave up 2 bases and V 1 base, and 4 bases lay outside the gene matches. This CDR3 region has 15 residues. CDR1 and CDR2 (germline): SGHRS, YFSETQ. The CDR3 reads CASSLMLADTDTQYF. The DNA for the CDR3 is TGCGCCAGCAGCTTGATGCTAGCGGACACAGATACGCAGTATTTT.

This clonotype was seen a handful of times. The chain links TRBV6-5 to TRBJ2-3, with 10 bases identical to TRBD2. Unmatched junction bases numbered 9, after V lost 0 bases and J lost 6 bases. Germline values: CDR1 MNHEY, CDR2 SVGAGI. This CDR3 has 17 residues. The CDR3 here is CASSYSLAAGGADTQYF. CDR3 bases: TGTGCCAGCAGTTACTCATTGGCAGCGGGAGGGGCGGATACGCAGTATTTT.

Many counts were recorded for this clonotype. V and J are TRBV5-4 and TRBJ2-3, with 8 bases identical to TRBD2. J was trimmed by 0 bases and V by 3 bases; bases with no gene match: 9. Germline CDR1 SGHNT, CDR2 YYREEE (reference sequence). The CDR3 runs 17 residues. In DNA, the CDR3 is TGTGCCAGCAGCTGGGGACTAGTACGGGAAAGCACAGATACGCAGTATTTT. This encodes CASSWGLVRESTDTQYF. Variable domain in full (rest from reference TRBV5-4 and TRBJ2-3): ETGVTQSPTHLIKTRGQQVTLRCSSQSGHNTVSWYQQALGQGPQFIFQYYREEENGRGNFPPRFSGLQFPNYSSELNVNALELDDSALYLCASSWGLVRESTDTQYFGPGTRLTVL.

This clonotype has a count of ten or more. The CDR3 protein is CASSKEGPGPTDTQYF. Written as DNA, the CDR3 is TGTGCCAGCAGCAAAGAGGGCCCTGGCCCCACAGATACGCAGTATTTT. The gene calls are TRBV5-6 and TRBJ2-3; a possible D gene is TRBD2 (5 bases). CDR1 is SGHDT, CDR2 YYEEEE, per germline. The germline V and J ends were trimmed by 4 bases and 2 bases, with 17 bases remaining between them. This CDR3 is 16 amino acids long.

This clonotype was seen repeatedly, ten times or more. The chain links TRBV12-3 or TRBV12-4 to TRBJ2-3; weak D call: TRBD2 (6 bases). The CDR3 has 11 residues. V gave up 5 bases and J gave up 9 bases, with 9 bases separating them. This CDR3 reads CASSLSGTQYF. The DNA of the CDR3 is TGTGCCAGCAGTCTGAGCGGGACGCAGTATTTT.